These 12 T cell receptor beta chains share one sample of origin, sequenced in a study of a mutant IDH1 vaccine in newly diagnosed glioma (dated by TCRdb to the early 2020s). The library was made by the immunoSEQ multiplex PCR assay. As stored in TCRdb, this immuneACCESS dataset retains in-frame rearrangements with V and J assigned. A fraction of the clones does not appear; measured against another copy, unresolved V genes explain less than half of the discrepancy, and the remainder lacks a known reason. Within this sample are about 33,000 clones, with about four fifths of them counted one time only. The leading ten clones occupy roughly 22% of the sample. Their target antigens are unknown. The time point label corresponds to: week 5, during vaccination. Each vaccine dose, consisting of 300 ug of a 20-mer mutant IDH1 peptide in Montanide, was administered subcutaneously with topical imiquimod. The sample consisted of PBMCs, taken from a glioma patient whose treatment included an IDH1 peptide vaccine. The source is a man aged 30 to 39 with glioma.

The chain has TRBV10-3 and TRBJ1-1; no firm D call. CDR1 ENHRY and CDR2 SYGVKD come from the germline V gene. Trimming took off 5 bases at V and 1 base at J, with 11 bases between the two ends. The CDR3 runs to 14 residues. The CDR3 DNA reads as TGTGCCATCAGTCCCCAGGACGGGAACACTGAAGCTTTCTTT. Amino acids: CAISPQDGNTEAFF.

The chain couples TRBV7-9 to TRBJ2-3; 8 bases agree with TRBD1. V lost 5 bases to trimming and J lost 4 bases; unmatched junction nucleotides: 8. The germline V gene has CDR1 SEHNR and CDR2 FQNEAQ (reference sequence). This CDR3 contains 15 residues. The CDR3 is CASSGQGRIADTQYF. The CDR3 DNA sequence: TGTGCCAGCAGCGGACAGGGCAGGATTGCAGATACGCAGTATTTT. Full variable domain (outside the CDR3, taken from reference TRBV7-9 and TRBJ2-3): DTGVSQNPRHKITKRGQNVTFRCDPISEHNRLYWYRQTLGQGPEFLTYFQNEAQLEKSRLLSDRFSAERPKGSFSTLEIQRTEQGDSAMYLCASSGQGRIADTQYFGPGTRLTVL.

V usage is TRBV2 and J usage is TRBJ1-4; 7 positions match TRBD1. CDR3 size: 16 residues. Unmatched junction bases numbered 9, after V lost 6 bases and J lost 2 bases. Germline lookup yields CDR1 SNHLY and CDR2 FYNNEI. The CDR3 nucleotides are TGTGCCAGCAGAAACTTTCCGGGACAGACTAATGAAAAACTGTTTTTT. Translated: CASRNFPGQTNEKLFF. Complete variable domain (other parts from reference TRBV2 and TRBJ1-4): EPEVTQTPSHQVTQMGQEVILRCVPISNHLYFYWYRQILGQKVEFLVSFYNNEISEKSEIFDDQFSVERPDGSNFTLKIRSTKLEDSAMYFCASRNFPGQTNEKLFFGSGTQLSVL.

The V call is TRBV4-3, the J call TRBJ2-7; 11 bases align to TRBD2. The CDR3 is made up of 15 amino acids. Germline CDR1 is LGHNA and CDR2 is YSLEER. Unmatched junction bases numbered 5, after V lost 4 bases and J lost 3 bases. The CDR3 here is CASSRGTSGNYEQYF. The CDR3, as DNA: TGCGCCAGCAGCCGCGGGACTAGCGGAAACTACGAGCAGTACTTC.

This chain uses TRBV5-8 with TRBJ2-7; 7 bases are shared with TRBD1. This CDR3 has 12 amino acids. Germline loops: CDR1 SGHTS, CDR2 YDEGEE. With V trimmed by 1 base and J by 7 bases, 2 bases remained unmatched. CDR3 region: CASSLRTGEQYF. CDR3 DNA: TGTGCCAGCAGCTTGAGGACAGGAGAGCAGTACTTC.

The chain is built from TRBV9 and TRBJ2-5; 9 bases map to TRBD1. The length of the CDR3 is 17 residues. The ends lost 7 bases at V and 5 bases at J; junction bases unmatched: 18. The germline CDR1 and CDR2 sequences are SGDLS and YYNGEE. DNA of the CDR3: TGTGCCAGCCCCGTCAGGACAGGGGCTTTGAAAAGGGAGACCCAGTACTTC. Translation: CASPVRTGALKRETQYF. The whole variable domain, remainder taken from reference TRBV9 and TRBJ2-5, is DSGVTQTPKHLITATGQRVTLRCSPRSGDLSVYWYQQSLDQGLQFLIQYYNGEERAKGNILERFSAQQFPDLHSELNLSSLELGDSALYFCASPVRTGALKRETQYFGPGTRLLVL.

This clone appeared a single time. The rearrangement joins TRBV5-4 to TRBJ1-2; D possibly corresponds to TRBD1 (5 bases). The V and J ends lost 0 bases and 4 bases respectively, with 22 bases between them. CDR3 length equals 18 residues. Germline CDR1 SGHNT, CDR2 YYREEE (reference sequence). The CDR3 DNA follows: TGTGCCAGCAGCTTGGGACTGAGTTCCAGGGATGGAAGCTATGGCTACACCTTC. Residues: CASSLGLSSRDGSYGYTF.

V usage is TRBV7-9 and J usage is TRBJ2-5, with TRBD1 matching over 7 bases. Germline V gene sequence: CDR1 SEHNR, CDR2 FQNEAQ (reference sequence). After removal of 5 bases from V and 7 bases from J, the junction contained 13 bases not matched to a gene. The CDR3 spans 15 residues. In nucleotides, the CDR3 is TGTGCCAGCAGCGCCAGAGACAGGGAATTAGGGACCCAGTACTTC. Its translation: CASSARDRELGTQYF.

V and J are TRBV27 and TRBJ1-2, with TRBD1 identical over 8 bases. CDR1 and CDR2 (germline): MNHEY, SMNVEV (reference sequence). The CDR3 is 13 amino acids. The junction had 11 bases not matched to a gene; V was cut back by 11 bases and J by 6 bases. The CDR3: CASGTGTGNGYTF. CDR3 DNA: TGTGCCTCCGGAACCGGGACAGGAAATGGCTACACCTTC.

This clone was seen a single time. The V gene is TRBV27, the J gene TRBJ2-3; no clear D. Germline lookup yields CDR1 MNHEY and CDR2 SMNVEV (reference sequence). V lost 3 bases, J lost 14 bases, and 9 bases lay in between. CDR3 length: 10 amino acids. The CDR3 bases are TGTGCCAGCAGTTTGTTTAGTTCGTATTTT. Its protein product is CASSLFSSYF.

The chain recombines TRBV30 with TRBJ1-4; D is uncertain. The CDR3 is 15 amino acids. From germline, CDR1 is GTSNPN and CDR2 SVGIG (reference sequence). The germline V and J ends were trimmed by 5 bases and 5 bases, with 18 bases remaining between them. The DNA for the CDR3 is TGTGCCTGGGGAAGGAGGAGCTCGTTAAATGAAAAACTGTTTTTT. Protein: CAWGRRSSLNEKLFF. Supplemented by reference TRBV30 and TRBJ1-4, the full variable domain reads SQTIHQWPATLVQPVGSPLSLECTVEGTSNPNLYWYRQAAGRGLQLLFYSVGIGQISSEVPQNLSASRPQDRQFILSSKKLLLSDSGFYLCAWGRRSSLNEKLFFGSGTQLSVL.

This CDR3 reads CASSQEGGGGNQPQHF. For the CDR3, the DNA is TGCGCCAGCAGCCAAGAGGGGGGAGGCGGCAATCAGCCCCAGCATTTT. The chain joins TRBV4-1 to TRBJ1-5; D perhaps matches TRBD1 (5 bases). CDR3 length: 16 amino acids. Germline values: CDR1 MGHRA, CDR2 YSYEKL. V was trimmed by 0 bases and J by 2 bases, leaving 11 bases between them.